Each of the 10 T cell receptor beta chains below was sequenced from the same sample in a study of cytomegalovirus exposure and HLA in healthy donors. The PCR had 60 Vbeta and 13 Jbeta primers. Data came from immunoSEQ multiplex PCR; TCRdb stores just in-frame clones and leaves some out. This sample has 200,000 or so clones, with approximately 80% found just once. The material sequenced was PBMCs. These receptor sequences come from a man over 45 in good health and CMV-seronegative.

CDR3 region: CASSSRGGAGVGYIDNEQFF. The CDR3, as DNA: TGTGCCAGCAGCTCGAGGGGGGGCGCAGGCGTGGGCTATATCGACAATGAGCAGTTCTTC. The chain is built from TRBV7-6 and TRBJ2-1; possibly TRBD2 for D (7 bases). The V gene's germline CDR1 is SGHVS and CDR2 FNYEAQ. This CDR3 is built from 20 residues. Trimming left V 4 bases short and J 5 bases short, with 30 bases between.

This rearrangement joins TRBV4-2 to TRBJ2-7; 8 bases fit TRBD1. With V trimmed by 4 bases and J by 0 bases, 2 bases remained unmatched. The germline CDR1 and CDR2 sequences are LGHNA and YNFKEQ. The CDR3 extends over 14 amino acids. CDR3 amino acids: CASSLTGGSYEQYF. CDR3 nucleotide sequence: TGTGCCAGCAGCCTTACAGGGGGCTCCTACGAGCAGTACTTC.

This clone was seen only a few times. CDR3 loop: CASKSPSGANVLTF. As DNA, the CDR3 is TGTGCCAGCAAAAGCCCCTCTGGGGCCAACGTCCTGACTTTC. The chain carries TRBV28 and TRBJ2-6; no reliable D call. The CDR3 consists of 14 residues. Trimming took 7 bases from V and 0 from J, leaving 7 bases between them. In germline, CDR1 is MDHEN, CDR2 SYDVKM.

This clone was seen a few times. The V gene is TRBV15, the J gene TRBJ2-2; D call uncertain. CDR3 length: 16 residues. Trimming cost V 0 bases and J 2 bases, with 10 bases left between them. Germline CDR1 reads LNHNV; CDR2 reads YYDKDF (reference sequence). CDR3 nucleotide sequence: TGTGCCACCAGCAGAGATATGGCCCCTAACACCGGGGAGCTGTTTTTT. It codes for CATSRDMAPNTGELFF. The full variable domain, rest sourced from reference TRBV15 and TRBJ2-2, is DAMVIQNPRYQVTQFGKPVTLSCSQTLNHNVMYWYQQKSSQAPKLLFHYYDKDFNNEADTPDNFQSRRPNTSFCFLDIRSPGLGDTAMYLCATSRDMAPNTGELFFGEGSRLTVL.

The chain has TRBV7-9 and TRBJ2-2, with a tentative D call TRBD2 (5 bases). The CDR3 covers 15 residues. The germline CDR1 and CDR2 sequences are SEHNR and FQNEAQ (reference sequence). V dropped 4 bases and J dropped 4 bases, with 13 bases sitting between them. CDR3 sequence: CASSSPSGGTGELFF. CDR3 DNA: TGTGCCAGCAGCTCGCCGAGTGGAGGCACCGGGGAGCTGTTTTTT.

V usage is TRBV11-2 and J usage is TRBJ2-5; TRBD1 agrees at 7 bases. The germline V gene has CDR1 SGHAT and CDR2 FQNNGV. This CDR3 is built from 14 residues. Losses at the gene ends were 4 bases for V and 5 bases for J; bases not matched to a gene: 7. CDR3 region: CASSSGTVTETQYF. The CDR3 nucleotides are TGTGCCAGCAGCTCGGGGACAGTCACGGAGACCCAGTACTTC. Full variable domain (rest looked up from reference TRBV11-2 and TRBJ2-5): EAGVAQSPRYKIIEKRQSVAFWCNPISGHATLYWYQQILGQGPKLLIQFQNNGVVDDSQLPKDRFSAERLKGVDSTLKIQPAKLEDSAVYLCASSSGTVTETQYFGPGTRLLVL.

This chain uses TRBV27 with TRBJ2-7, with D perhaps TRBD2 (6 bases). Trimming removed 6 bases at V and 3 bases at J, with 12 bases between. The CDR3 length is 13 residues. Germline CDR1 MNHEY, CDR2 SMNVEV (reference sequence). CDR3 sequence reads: CASSWDGGYEQYF. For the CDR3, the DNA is TGTGCCAGCAGCTGGGACGGGGGCTACGAGCAGTACTTC.

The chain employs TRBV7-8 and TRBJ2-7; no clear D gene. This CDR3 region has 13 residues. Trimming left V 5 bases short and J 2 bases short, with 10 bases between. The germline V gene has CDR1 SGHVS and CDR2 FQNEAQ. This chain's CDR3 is CASSRRLPYEQYF. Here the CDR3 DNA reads TGTGCCAGCAGCCGCAGGCTTCCCTACGAGCAGTACTTC.

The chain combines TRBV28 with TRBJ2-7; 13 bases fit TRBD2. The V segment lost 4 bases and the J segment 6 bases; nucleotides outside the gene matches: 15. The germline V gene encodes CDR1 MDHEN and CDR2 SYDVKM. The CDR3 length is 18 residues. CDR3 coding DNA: TGTGCCAGCAGTTCCTACTCTTCCGGACTAGCGGGAGTCGGCGAGCAGTACTTC. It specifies CASSSYSSGLAGVGEQYF.

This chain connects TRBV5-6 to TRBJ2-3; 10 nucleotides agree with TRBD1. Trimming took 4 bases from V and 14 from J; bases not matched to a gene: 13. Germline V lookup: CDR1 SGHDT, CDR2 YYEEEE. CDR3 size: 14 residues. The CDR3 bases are TGTGCCAGCAGCGGAGGGACAGGGGATGGGATTCCGTATTTT. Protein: CASSGGTGDGIPYF.